Presented here are 22 T cell receptor beta chains from one specimen sequenced in a study of cytomegalovirus exposure and HLA in healthy donors. PCR was performed using 60 Vbeta and 13 Jbeta primers. Clones were read by immunoSEQ multiplex PCR, and TCRdb kept only the in-frame ones, dropping some. The sample gives 210,000 or so clones, over 65% of which show up once; around a sixth is in the top ten. Sequencing input: PBMCs. The source is a man aged 40-49 years in good health and CMV-seronegative.

The rearrangement links TRBV6-1 to TRBJ1-2; TRBD1 matches at 7 bases. Germline CDR1 reads MNHNS; CDR2 reads SASEGT. The CDR3 runs to 15 residues. V shed 2 bases, J shed 5 bases, and the junction held 8 bases outside the gene matches. In nucleotides, the CDR3 is TGTGCCAGCAGTGAACTAAAGACAGGGCTGTATGGCTACACCTTC. Protein: CASSELKTGLYGYTF.

V gene TRBV7-9 combines with J gene TRBJ1-1; D perhaps matches TRBD1 (6 bases). The CDR3 sequence is 16 residues long. The germline gives CDR1 SEHNR, CDR2 FQNEAQ (reference sequence). V was clipped by 5 bases and J by 1 base, with 17 bases between them. The CDR3 here is CASSLSWTARNTEAFF. The CDR3 nucleotides read TGTGCCAGCAGCCTATCGTGGACAGCAAGGAACACTGAAGCTTTCTTT.

The CDR3 DNA is TGCGCCAGCAGCTTGACAGTGAACACTGAAGCTTTCTTT. Protein: CASSLTVNTEAFF. The chain links TRBV5-1 to TRBJ1-1, with D uncertain. CDR1 SGHRS and CDR2 YFSETQ come from the germline V gene. The CDR3 is 13 residues long. Trimming removed 1 base at V and 0 bases at J, with 4 bases between.

J is TRBJ2-6 and V is TRBV6-5, with 8 bases identical to TRBD1. The germline V gene has CDR1 MNHEY and CDR2 SVGAGI. The V gene end was trimmed by 4 bases and the J gene end by 3 bases; junction bases not matched to a gene: 2. This CDR3 contains 15 residues. This CDR3 reads CASSFRGLGANVLTF. The CDR3 bases are TGTGCCAGCAGTTTCAGGGGGCTTGGGGCCAACGTCCTGACTTTC.

Of note for this clone: This CDR3 is also generated by other DNA sequences in the sample. V is TRBV6-5 and J is TRBJ2-7; 7 bases are a match to TRBD2. The CDR3 consists of 15 residues. J was trimmed by 4 bases and V by 10 bases; bases with no gene match: 16. Germline V gives CDR1 MNHEY, CDR2 SVGAGI. The CDR3, as DNA: TGTGCCACAGCTAATGGCGGGAGCGGCCTGTACGAGCAGTACTTC. Its protein product is CATANGGSGLYEQYF.

V gene TRBV6-5 combines with J gene TRBJ2-7, with D possibly TRBD1 on 5 matching bases. CDR3 length: 14 amino acids. The V and J ends lost 0 bases and 5 bases respectively, with 11 bases between them. Germline values: CDR1 MNHEY, CDR2 SVGAGI. In nucleotides, the CDR3 is TGTGCCAGCAGTTACTCGATTGGGGCTAACGAGCAGTACTTC. Encoded protein: CASSYSIGANEQYF.

The chain has TRBV25-1 and TRBJ2-5; the D is unclear. The last part of the DNA fits TRBJ2-7 better; the J call may be wrong. Germline V gene sequence: CDR1 MGHDK, CDR2 SYGVNS. The CDR3 spans 13 residues. CDR3 region: CASSAHSPYEQYF. In nucleotides, the CDR3 is TGTGCCAGCAGTGCCCATTCCCCCTACGAGCAGTACTTC.

V is TRBV5-5 and J is TRBJ2-7; 8 nucleotides line up with TRBD2. The CDR3 sequence is 15 residues long. After removal of 2 bases from V and 2 bases from J, the junction contained 6 bases not matched to a gene. The germline V gene has CDR1 SGHKS and CDR2 YYEKEE (reference sequence). In DNA, the CDR3 is TGTGCCAGCAGCTTTGGGACTAGGGTTACCTACGAGCAGTACTTC. It yields the protein CASSFGTRVTYEQYF.

To note about this clone: This CDR3 is also generated by other DNA sequences in the sample. J is TRBJ2-3 and V is TRBV9, with 7 bases identical to TRBD1. V trimming: 2 bases; J trimming: 0 bases; junction bases outside the gene matches: 3. Germline V gene data show CDR1 as SGDLS and CDR2 as YYNGEE. The CDR3 spans 15 residues. This chain's CDR3 is CASSVGTASTDTQYF. In DNA, the CDR3 is TGTGCCAGCAGCGTTGGGACAGCAAGCACAGATACGCAGTATTTT.

The V and J genes are TRBV29-1 and TRBJ1-1; tentatively, D is TRBD1 (5 bases). The CDR3 runs 15 residues. Germline V gene data show CDR1 as SQVTM and CDR2 as ANQGSEA. Trimming took off 1 base at V and 3 bases at J, with 15 bases between the two ends. CDR3 sequence (DNA): TGCAGCGTTGAAGGGGCTGACAGAGCTTACACTGAAGCTTTCTTT. This encodes CSVEGADRAYTEAFF. The variable domain in full, with the rest retrieved from reference TRBV29-1 and TRBJ1-1, is SAVISQKPSRDICQRGTSLTIQCQVDSQVTMMFWYRQQPGQSLTLIATANQGSEATYESGFVIDKFPISRPNLTFSTLTVSNMSPEDSSIYLCSVEGADRAYTEAFFGQGTRLTVV.

The chain has TRBV6-1 and TRBJ2-3; a weak D match, TRBD2 (7 bases). V lost 2 bases to trimming and J lost 1 base, with 25 bases between them. The CDR3 runs 20 residues. The germline V gene has CDR1 MNHNS and CDR2 SASEGT. The CDR3 protein is CASSEFDGPGAGEGTDTQYF. The CDR3 DNA reads as TGTGCCAGCAGTGAATTCGATGGTCCGGGGGCGGGAGAGGGCACAGATACGCAGTATTTT.

This chain links TRBV27 with TRBJ2-3, with 7 bases identical to TRBD2. The CDR3 runs to 15 residues. V lost 7 bases to trimming and J lost 4 bases; unmatched junction nucleotides: 11. Per germline, CDR1 MNHEY and CDR2 SMNVEV (reference sequence). CDR3 sequence (DNA): TGTGCCAGCACGAGCACTAGCGTTCTATCAGATACGCAGTATTTT. Translation gives CASTSTSVLSDTQYF.

This clone appeared a single time. The gene calls are TRBV19 and TRBJ2-2; a possible D gene is TRBD2 (5 bases). The CDR3 totals 15 residues. Germline loops: CDR1 LNHDA, CDR2 SQIVND (reference sequence). Trimming took 1 base from V and 1 from J, leaving 7 bases between them. CDR3 nucleotide sequence: TGTGCCAGTAGTATAGGGCGGGTGAACACCGGGGAGCTGTTTTTT. This gives the protein CASSIGRVNTGELFF.

This clone was seen just once. V usage is TRBV6-6 and J usage is TRBJ1-5, with D perhaps TRBD1 (6 bases). Germline V gene lookup returns CDR1 MNHNY and CDR2 SVGAGI (reference sequence). Trimming stripped 2 bases from V and 4 bases from J, with 9 bases between. The length of the CDR3 is 14 residues. The CDR3 coding sequence is TGTGCCAGCAGTTACCGGACAGCTAATCAGCCCCAGCATTTT. Encoded protein: CASSYRTANQPQHF.

This chain connects TRBV27 to TRBJ1-5; a possible D gene is TRBD1 (5 bases). Germline V gene data show CDR1 as MNHEY and CDR2 as SMNVEV (reference sequence). Trimming removed 8 bases from V and 7 bases from J, with 9 bases in between. The CDR3 is 11 amino acids. The CDR3 is CASGPGQPQHF. The DNA for the CDR3 is TGTGCCAGCGGTCCAGGGCAGCCCCAGCATTTT.

The genes are TRBV5-6 and TRBJ2-7; 9 nucleotides line up with TRBD2. The V and J ends lost 4 bases and 2 bases, in that order; junction bases with no gene match: 7. The germline V gene encodes CDR1 SGHDT and CDR2 YYEEEE. This CDR3 region has 15 residues. CDR3 nucleotide sequence: TGTGCCAGCAGCCCGGGACTAGCAGTTGCCTACGAGCAGTACTTC. Its translation: CASSPGLAVAYEQYF.

The chain has TRBV9 and TRBJ2-1; maybe TRBD2 (5 bases). The CDR3 runs to 13 residues. The V gene lost 0 bases and the J gene lost 12 bases, with 13 bases spanning the gap. The germline CDR1 and CDR2 sequences are SGDLS and YYNGEE. CDR3 sequence reads: CASSVASLPGQFF. The CDR3 DNA sequence: TGTGCCAGCAGCGTAGCTAGCCTGCCAGGGCAGTTCTTC.

In this sample, this clone turned up a few times. The V and J genes are TRBV6-5 and TRBJ1-1; D might be TRBD1 (5 bases). The germline V gene encodes CDR1 MNHEY and CDR2 SVGAGI. V was trimmed by 0 bases and J by 5 bases, leaving 10 bases between them. CDR3 size: 14 residues. The CDR3: CASSYSNRWTEAFF. In DNA, the CDR3 is TGTGCCAGCAGTTACTCAAACAGGTGGACTGAAGCTTTCTTT.

This sequence joins TRBV25-1 and TRBJ1-1; no reliable D call. The V and J ends lost 4 bases and 4 bases respectively, with 7 bases between them. Germline CDR1 and CDR2: MGHDK and SYGVNS. The CDR3 is 12 residues long. In DNA, the CDR3 is TGTGCCAGCAGTGGTGGAGGCACTGAAGCTTTCTTT. This gives the protein CASSGGGTEAFF.

The chain is built from TRBV6-6 and TRBJ1-6; D not resolved. The V gene lost 2 bases and the J gene lost 7 bases, with 15 bases spanning the gap. Germline values: CDR1 MNHNY, CDR2 SVGAGI (reference sequence). This CDR3 is 16 amino acids long. The CDR3 here is CASSYPKQLKNSPLHF. The DNA for the CDR3 is TGTGCCAGCAGTTACCCCAAACAGTTAAAGAATTCACCCCTCCACTTT.

The chain has TRBV6-6 and TRBJ1-3, with 10 positions matching TRBD1. The V and J ends lost 5 bases and 0 bases, in that order; junction bases with no gene match: 4. This CDR3 is 16 amino acids long. Germline values: CDR1 MNHNY, CDR2 SVGAGI (reference sequence). The CDR3 spells CASSPTGGSSGNTIYF. CDR3 sequence (DNA): TGTGCCAGCAGTCCGACAGGGGGCAGCTCTGGAAACACCATATATTTT.

The chain links TRBV7-3 to TRBJ2-1, with 11 bases identical to TRBD2. CDR1 is SGHTA, CDR2 FQGTGA, per germline. J was trimmed by 7 bases and V by 5 bases; bases with no gene match: 4. This CDR3 comprises 14 residues. The CDR3 spells CASSPSGRLNEQFF. The CDR3, as DNA: TGTGCCAGCAGCCCTAGCGGGAGGCTGAATGAGCAGTTCTTC.